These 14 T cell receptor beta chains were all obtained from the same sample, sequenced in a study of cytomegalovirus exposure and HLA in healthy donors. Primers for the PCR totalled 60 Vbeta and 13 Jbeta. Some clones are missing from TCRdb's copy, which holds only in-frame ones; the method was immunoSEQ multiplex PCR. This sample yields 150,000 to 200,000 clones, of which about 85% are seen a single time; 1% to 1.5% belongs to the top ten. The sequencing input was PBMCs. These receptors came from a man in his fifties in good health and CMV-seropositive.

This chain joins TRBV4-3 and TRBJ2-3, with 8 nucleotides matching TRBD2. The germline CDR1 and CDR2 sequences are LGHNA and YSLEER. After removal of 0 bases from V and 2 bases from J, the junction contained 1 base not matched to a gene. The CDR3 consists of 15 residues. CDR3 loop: CASSQDSGVTDTQYF. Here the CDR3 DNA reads TGCGCCAGCAGCCAAGATAGCGGGGTCACAGATACGCAGTATTTT.

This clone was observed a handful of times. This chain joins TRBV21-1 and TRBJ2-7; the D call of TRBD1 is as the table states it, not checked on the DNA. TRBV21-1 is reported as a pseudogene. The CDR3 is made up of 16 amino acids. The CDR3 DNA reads TGTGCCAGCAGCAAGAGACAGGGGGGCGGGAGTGGCGAGCAGTACTTC. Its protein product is CASSKRQGGGSGEQYF.

This CDR3 reads CASSKGTGSYNEQFF. As DNA, the CDR3 is TGTGCCAGTAGTAAGGGGACAGGGTCCTACAATGAGCAGTTCTTC. V is TRBV19 and J is TRBJ2-1, with 9 bases lining up with TRBD1. From germline, CDR1 is LNHDA and CDR2 SQIVND (reference sequence). The CDR3 consists of 15 residues. J lost 1 base, V lost 4 bases, and 2 bases had no gene match.

The CDR3 nucleotides are TGTGCCAGCAGCGGCCGGACAGATAATTCACCCCTCCACTTT. It yields the protein CASSGRTDNSPLHF. V is TRBV9 and J is TRBJ1-6, with a weak D call TRBD1 (6 bases). Deletions cut 3 bases from V and 5 bases from J, with 9 bases between. Germline assignment: CDR1 SGDLS and CDR2 YYNGEE. The CDR3 has 14 residues.

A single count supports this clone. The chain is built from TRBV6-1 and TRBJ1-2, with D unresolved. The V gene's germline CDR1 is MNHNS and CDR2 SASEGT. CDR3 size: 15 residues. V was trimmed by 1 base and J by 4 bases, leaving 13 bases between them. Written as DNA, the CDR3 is TGTGCCAGCAGTGAAGGAGGGTCCCTTCTCTATGGCTACACCTTC. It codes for CASSEGGSLLYGYTF.

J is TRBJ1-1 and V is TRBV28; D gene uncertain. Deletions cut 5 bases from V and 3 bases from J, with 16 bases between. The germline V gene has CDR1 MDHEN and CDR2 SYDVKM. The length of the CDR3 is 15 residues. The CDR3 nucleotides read TGTGCCAGCAGTAGGCACCCGAGGGTGGACACTGAAGCTTTCTTT. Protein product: CASSRHPRVDTEAFF. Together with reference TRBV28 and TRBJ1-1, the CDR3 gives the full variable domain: DVKVTQSSRYLVKRTGEKVFLECVQDMDHENMFWYRQDPGLGLRLIYFSYDVKMKEKGDIPEGYSVSREKKERFSLILESASTNQTSMYLCASSRHPRVDTEAFFGQGTRLTVV.

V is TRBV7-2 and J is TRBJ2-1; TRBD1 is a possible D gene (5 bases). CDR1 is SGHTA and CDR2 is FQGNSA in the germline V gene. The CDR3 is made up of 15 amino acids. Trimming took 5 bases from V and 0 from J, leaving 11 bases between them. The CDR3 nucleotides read TGTGCCAGCAGCAGGCGACAGAGCTCCTACAATGAGCAGTTCTTC. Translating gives CASSRRQSSYNEQFF.

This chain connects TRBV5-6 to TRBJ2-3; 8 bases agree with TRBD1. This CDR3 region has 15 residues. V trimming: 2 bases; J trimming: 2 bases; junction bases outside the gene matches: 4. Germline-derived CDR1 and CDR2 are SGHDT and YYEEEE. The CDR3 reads CASSFRDRTTDTQYF. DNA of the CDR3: TGTGCCAGCAGCTTCCGGGACAGGACCACAGATACGCAGTATTTT.

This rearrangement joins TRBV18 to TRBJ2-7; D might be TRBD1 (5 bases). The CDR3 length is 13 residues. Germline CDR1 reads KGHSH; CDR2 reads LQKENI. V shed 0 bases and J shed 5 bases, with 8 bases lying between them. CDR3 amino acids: CASSPPGVHEQYF. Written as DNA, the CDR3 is TGTGCCAGCTCACCACCAGGGGTGCACGAGCAGTACTTC.

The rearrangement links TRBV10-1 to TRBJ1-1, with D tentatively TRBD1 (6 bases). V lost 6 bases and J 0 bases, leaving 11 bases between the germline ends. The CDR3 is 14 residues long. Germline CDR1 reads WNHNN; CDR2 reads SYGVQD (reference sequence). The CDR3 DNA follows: TGCGCCAGCAGACCTACAGGGATGAACACTGAAGCTTTCTTT. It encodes CASRPTGMNTEAFF.

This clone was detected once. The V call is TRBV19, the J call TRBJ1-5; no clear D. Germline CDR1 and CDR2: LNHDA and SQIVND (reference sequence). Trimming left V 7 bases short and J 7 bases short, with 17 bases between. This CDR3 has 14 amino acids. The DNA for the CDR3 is TGTGCCAGTAAAGGGCAGTGGGGAGGCCAGCCCCAGCATTTT. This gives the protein CASKGQWGGQPQHF. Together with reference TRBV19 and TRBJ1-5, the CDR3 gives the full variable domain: DGGITQSPKYLFRKEGQNVTLSCEQNLNHDAMYWYRQDPGQGLRLIYYSQIVNDFQKGDIAEGYSVSREKKESFPLTVTSAQKNPTAFYLCASKGQWGGQPQHFGDGTRLSIL.

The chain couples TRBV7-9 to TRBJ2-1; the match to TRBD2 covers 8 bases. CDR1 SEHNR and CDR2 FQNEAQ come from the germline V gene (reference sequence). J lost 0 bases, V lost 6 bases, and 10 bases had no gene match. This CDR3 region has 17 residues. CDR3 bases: TGTGCCAGCAGACCCGGGATAGCGGGGAGCTCCTACAATGAGCAGTTCTTC. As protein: CASRPGIAGSSYNEQFF.

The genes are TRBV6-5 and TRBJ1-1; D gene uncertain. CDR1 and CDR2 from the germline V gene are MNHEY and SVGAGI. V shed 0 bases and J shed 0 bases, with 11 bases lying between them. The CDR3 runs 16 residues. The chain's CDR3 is CASSYSNLALNTEAFF. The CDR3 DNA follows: TGTGCCAGCAGTTACTCGAATCTGGCCCTGAACACTGAAGCTTTCTTT.

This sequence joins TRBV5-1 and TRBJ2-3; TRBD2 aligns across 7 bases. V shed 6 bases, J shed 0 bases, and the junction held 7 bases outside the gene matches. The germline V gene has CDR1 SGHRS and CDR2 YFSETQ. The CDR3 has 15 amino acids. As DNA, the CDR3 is TGCGCCAGCACTAGCGGAAGCCCTAGCACAGATACGCAGTATTTT. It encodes CASTSGSPSTDTQYF. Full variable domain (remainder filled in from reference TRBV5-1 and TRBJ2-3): KAGVTQTPRYLIKTRGQQVTLSCSPISGHRSVSWYQQTPGQGLQFLFEYFSETQRNKGNFPGRFSGRQFSNSRSEMNVSTLELGDSALYLCASTSGSPSTDTQYFGPGTRLTVL.